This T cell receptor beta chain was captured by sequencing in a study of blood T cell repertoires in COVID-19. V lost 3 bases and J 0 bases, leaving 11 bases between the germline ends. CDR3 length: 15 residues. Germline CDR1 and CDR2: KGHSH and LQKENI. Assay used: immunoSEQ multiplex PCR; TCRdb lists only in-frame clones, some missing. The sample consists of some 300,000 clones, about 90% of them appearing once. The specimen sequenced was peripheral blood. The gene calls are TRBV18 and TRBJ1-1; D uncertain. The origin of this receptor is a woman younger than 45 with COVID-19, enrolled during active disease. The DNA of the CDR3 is TGTGCCAGCTCACCCACGCCACAGTTGAACACTGAAGCTTTCTTT. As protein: CASSPTPQLNTEAFF.